Each of the 25 T cell receptor beta chains below was sequenced from the same sample in a study of beta chain features in type 1 diabetes. Study-wide results and limits: Researchers report that Type 1 diabetes patients had moderately but significantly shorter TCRB CDR3s across all four CD4+ subsets.

These receptors' antigens are unknown. Sequenced material consisted of expressed TCRB transcripts (all of the isolated RNA was reverse transcribed). The method was immunoSEQ multiplex PCR; TCRdb's version includes in-frame clones alone and lacks a portion of them. The sample has some 350,000 clones, about 13% seen once. The sample was naive CD4+ T cells from blood. The receptors stem from a woman younger than 35 with type 1 diabetes.

V and J are TRBV18 and TRBJ1-3, with 8 bases matching TRBD1. Unmatched junction bases numbered 6, after V lost 8 bases and J lost 0 bases. CDR1 is KGHSH, CDR2 LQKENI, per germline. The CDR3 is 15 amino acids. CDR3 in DNA: TGTGCCAGCGCCGCGGGGACAGGCTCTGGAAACACCATATATTTT. This gives the protein CASAAGTGSGNTIYF.

This clone was seen a few times. CDR3 sequence (DNA): TGTGCCAGCAGCTTAGATGAGGCCACAGATACGCAGTATTTT. It codes for CASSLDEATDTQYF. V is TRBV7-9 and J is TRBJ2-3; D is uncertain. CDR3 length: 14 amino acids. Trimming took off 1 base at V and 2 bases at J, with 7 bases between the two ends. The germline V gene has CDR1 SEHNR and CDR2 FQNEAQ (reference sequence).

V usage is TRBV7-2 and J usage is TRBJ1-2, with 8 bases matching TRBD1. V shed 1 base and J 7 bases; nucleotides not matched to a gene: 11. Germline CDR1 SGHTA, CDR2 FQGNSA. The CDR3 is 16 amino acids. This CDR3 is CASSLVPRDRRSGYTF. The CDR3 DNA follows: TGTGCCAGCAGCTTAGTACCCCGGGACAGGAGGTCTGGCTACACCTTC.

The chain has TRBV18 and TRBJ1-1; D gene ambiguous. Germline V lookup: CDR1 KGHSH, CDR2 LQKENI. The V end was cut by 3 bases, the J end by 0 bases, with 8 bases between. This CDR3 is 14 amino acids long. The CDR3 spells CASSPANVNTEAFF. The CDR3 DNA follows: TGTGCCAGCTCACCGGCCAACGTGAACACTGAAGCTTTCTTT.

In this sample, this clone turned up a few times. The chain employs TRBV5-1 and TRBJ2-5, with D possibly TRBD2 on 7 matching bases. This CDR3 has 15 amino acids. Germline V gene lookup returns CDR1 SGHRS and CDR2 YFSETQ. V shed 4 bases and J shed 1 base, with 14 bases lying between them. CDR3 residues: CASSPRAGAQETQYF. The CDR3 coding sequence is TGCGCCAGCAGCCCCAGGGCGGGGGCCCAAGAGACCCAGTACTTC.

There are a few counts of this clone. The genes are TRBV7-2 and TRBJ2-1; D gene ambiguous. The V gene's germline CDR1 is SGHTA and CDR2 FQGNSA. The CDR3 is 13 amino acids. V shed 3 bases and J shed 8 bases, with 11 bases lying between them. CDR3 residues: CASSLTRQDEQFF. CDR3 nucleotide sequence: TGTGCCAGCAGCTTGACCCGGCAGGATGAGCAGTTCTTC.

This clone was observed a few times. The chain couples TRBV11-2 to TRBJ2-7, with D uncertain. In germline, CDR1 is SGHAT, CDR2 FQNNGV. Trimming left V 3 bases short and J 6 bases short, with 12 bases between. CDR3 size: 13 residues. In DNA, the CDR3 is TGTGCCAGCAGCTTGGTATTGACTGCCGAGCAGTACGTC. Amino acids: CASSLVLTAEQYV.

The rearrangement uses TRBV5-6 and TRBJ2-7; D possibly corresponds to TRBD2 (6 bases). Germline CDR1 reads SGHDT; CDR2 reads YYEEEE. The CDR3 runs to 10 residues. This chain's CDR3 is CASSFSSAGV. The CDR3 region has the DNA TGTGCCAGCAGCTTTTCATCGGCGGGGGTC.

The chain combines TRBV9 with TRBJ2-5, with TRBD1 matching over 8 bases. CDR3 length equals 15 residues. The germline CDR1 and CDR2 sequences are SGDLS and YYNGEE. After removal of 6 bases from V and 5 bases from J, the junction contained 12 bases not matched to a gene. CDR3 protein: CASTLGQGARETQYF. DNA for the CDR3: TGTGCCAGCACCCTCGGGCAGGGGGCCAGGGAGACCCAGTACTTC.

This sequence joins TRBV6-1 and TRBJ2-5; the D gene is possibly TRBD1 (5 bases). The CDR3 extends over 16 amino acids. In germline, CDR1 is MNHNS, CDR2 SASEGT. Between the trimmed V and J ends, which lost 3 bases and 5 bases, there was a span of 19 bases. The CDR3 loop is CASSDAPGLLRETQYF. CDR3 sequence (DNA): TGTGCCAGCAGTGATGCGCCAGGGTTATTAAGGGAGACCCAGTACTTC.

The V gene is TRBV28, the J gene TRBJ2-7; maybe TRBD1 (6 bases). Looked up from germline, CDR1 is MDHEN and CDR2 is SYDVKM. The CDR3 runs 14 residues. Trimming removed 3 bases at V and 2 bases at J, with 11 bases between. The CDR3 region is CASSFGDTAYEQYF. CDR3 nucleotide sequence: TGTGCCAGCAGTTTTGGGGACACAGCCTACGAGCAGTACTTC.

This clone was seen more than once but under ten times. The CDR3 loop reads CASSYPTSGKETQYF. The CDR3 coding sequence is TGTGCCAGCAGTTACCCTACTAGCGGGAAGGAGACCCAGTACTTC. This rearrangement joins TRBV6-5 to TRBJ2-5; TRBD2 matches 10 bases. CDR1 and CDR2 (germline): MNHEY, SVGAGI. CDR3 size: 15 residues. V lost 2 bases to trimming and J lost 5 bases; unmatched junction nucleotides: 5.

This chain links TRBV6-6 with TRBJ2-3; weak D call: TRBD2 (6 bases). The V gene's germline CDR1 is MNHNY and CDR2 SVGAGI (reference sequence). The CDR3 length is 14 residues. Trimming cost V 6 bases and J 4 bases, with 14 bases left between them. The CDR3 DNA is TGTGCCAGCAGCTCCTTATGGGAGGCAGATACGCAGTATTTT. Its protein product is CASSSLWEADTQYF.

The J gene is TRBJ2-7, the V gene TRBV18; possible D gene TRBD2, 6 bases. Germline loops: CDR1 KGHSH, CDR2 LQKENI. The CDR3 is 15 amino acids. Between the trimmed V and J ends, which lost 0 bases and 7 bases, there was a span of 16 bases. The CDR3 is CASSPPGGVGQEQYF. The CDR3 DNA is TGTGCCAGCTCACCACCGGGCGGGGTAGGGCAGGAGCAGTACTTC.

This clone was counted only a few times. The chain links TRBV9 to TRBJ2-7, with D perhaps matching TRBD2 (6 bases). The CDR3 extends over 14 amino acids. V lost 3 bases and J lost 1, with 11 bases in between. Germline V gene data show CDR1 as SGDLS and CDR2 as YYNGEE. DNA for the CDR3: TGTGCCAGCAGCGCCACGACTAGTTCCTACGAGCAGTACTTC. Translating gives CASSATTSSYEQYF.

This clone came up once. The chain uses TRBV6-5 and TRBJ2-3; maybe TRBD2 (6 bases). Between the trimmed V and J ends, which lost 6 bases and 10 bases, there was a span of 17 bases. Germline-derived CDR1 and CDR2 are MNHEY and SVGAGI. The CDR3 spans 13 residues. CDR3 sequence: CASSLTRDFPQYF. The CDR3 coding sequence is TGTGCCAGCAGCTTAACCAGGGACTTTCCGCAGTATTTT.

A few counts support this clone. The chain uses TRBV6-1 and TRBJ1-2; unclear D gene. The V gene's germline CDR1 is MNHNS and CDR2 SASEGT. The CDR3 runs 11 residues. Trimming cost V 2 bases and J 6 bases, with 4 bases left between them. The CDR3 region is CASSEQDGYTF. The CDR3 nucleotides read TGTGCCAGCAGTGAACAGGATGGCTACACCTTC.

The chain has TRBV19 and TRBJ2-3; 7 nucleotides agree with TRBD1. CDR1 and CDR2 from the germline V gene are LNHDA and SQIVND (reference sequence). The CDR3 length is 16 residues. With 0 bases clipped from V and 0 bases from J, the junction kept 3 bases outside the gene matches. CDR3 DNA sequence: TGTGCCAGTAGTATAGACGACAGGGTCAGCACAGATACGCAGTATTTT. Protein product: CASSIDDRVSTDTQYF.

This clone was seen a handful of times. The rearrangement joins TRBV18 to TRBJ2-7; a weak D match, TRBD2 (5 bases). CDR1 is KGHSH, CDR2 LQKENI, per germline. The CDR3 consists of 14 residues. Trimming took off 1 base at V and 7 bases at J, with 14 bases between the two ends. CDR3 region: CASSPRNNPGEQYF. The CDR3 nucleotides are TGTGCCAGCTCACCACGAAACAATCCGGGAGAGCAGTACTTC.

Concerning this clone itself: Other nucleotide sequences in the sample specify the same CDR3. The chain couples TRBV5-1 to TRBJ1-5; 7 nucleotides match TRBD1. V shed 4 bases, J shed 2 bases, and the junction held 3 bases outside the gene matches. Germline lookup yields CDR1 SGHRS and CDR2 YFSETQ. This CDR3 spans 14 amino acids. CDR3 region: CASSPGQGNQPQHF. CDR3 in DNA: TGCGCCAGCAGCCCCGGACAGGGCAATCAGCCCCAGCATTTT.

This clone was observed a handful of times. V gene TRBV4-2 combines with J gene TRBJ2-2; D gene uncertain. The CDR3 sequence is 16 residues long. The germline CDR1 and CDR2 sequences are LGHNA and YNFKEQ. V gave up 4 bases and J gave up 7 bases, with 19 bases separating them. As DNA, the CDR3 is TGTGCCAGCAGCCCCTTGGTACCGAGTATAATCGGGGAGCTGTTTTTT. This codes for CASSPLVPSIIGELFF.

This clone has more than one count but fewer than ten. The chain is built from TRBV7-9 and TRBJ2-4; D not certain. CDR3 length equals 15 residues. V was cut by 4 bases and J by 4 bases, with 14 bases left in between. Looked up from germline, CDR1 is SEHNR and CDR2 is FQNEAQ (reference sequence). The CDR3 protein is CASSSTTPDKNIQYF. CDR3 DNA: TGTGCCAGCAGCTCCACAACACCAGATAAAAACATTCAGTACTTC.

V gene TRBV19 combines with J gene TRBJ1-5; D is unresolved. Trimming took 1 base from V and 8 from J, leaving 12 bases between them. The CDR3 runs 14 residues. Germline V gives CDR1 LNHDA, CDR2 SQIVND (reference sequence). The CDR3 DNA sequence: TGTGCCAGTAGTATAGTGCTGGGAGAGGAGCCCCAGCATTTT. This codes for CASSIVLGEEPQHF.

The rearrangement joins TRBV5-6 to TRBJ2-7; no reliable D call. The length of the CDR3 is 14 residues. The V and J ends lost 5 bases and 0 bases respectively, with 12 bases between them. CDR1 SGHDT and CDR2 YYEEEE come from the germline V gene. The CDR3 DNA reads as TGTGCCAGCAGTTTAAATCCGAGCTCCTACGAGCAGTACTTC. Protein sequence: CASSLNPSSYEQYF.

In its sample, this clone was seen a few times. This chain joins TRBV18 and TRBJ2-1; D perhaps matches TRBD1 (5 bases). Trimming took 3 bases from V and 0 from J, leaving 12 bases between them. The CDR3 has 16 residues. Germline V gives CDR1 KGHSH, CDR2 LQKENI. Written as DNA, the CDR3 is TGTGCCAGCTCACCCAGGGCTTCCGACTCCTACAATGAGCAGTTCTTC. It yields the protein CASSPRASDSYNEQFF.